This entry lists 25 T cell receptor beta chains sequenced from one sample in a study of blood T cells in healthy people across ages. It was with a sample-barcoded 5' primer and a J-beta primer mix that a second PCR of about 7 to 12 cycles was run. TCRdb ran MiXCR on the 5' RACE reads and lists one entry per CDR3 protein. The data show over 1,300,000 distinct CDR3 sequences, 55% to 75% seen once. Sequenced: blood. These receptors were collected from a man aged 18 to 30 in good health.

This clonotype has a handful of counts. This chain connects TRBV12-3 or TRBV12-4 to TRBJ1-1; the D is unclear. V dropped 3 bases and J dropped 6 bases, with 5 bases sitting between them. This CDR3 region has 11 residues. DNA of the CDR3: TGTGCCAGCAGTTTCTTCTCTGAAGCTTTCTTT. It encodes CASSFFSEAFF.

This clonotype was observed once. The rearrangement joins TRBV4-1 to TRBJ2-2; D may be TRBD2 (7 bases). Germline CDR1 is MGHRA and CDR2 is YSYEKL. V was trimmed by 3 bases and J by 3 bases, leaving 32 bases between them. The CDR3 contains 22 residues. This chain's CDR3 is CASSHFITGWLAVGGDTGELFF. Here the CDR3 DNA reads TGCGCCAGCAGCCATTTTATCACAGGCTGGCTAGCGGTAGGGGGGGACACCGGGGAGCTGTTTTTT.

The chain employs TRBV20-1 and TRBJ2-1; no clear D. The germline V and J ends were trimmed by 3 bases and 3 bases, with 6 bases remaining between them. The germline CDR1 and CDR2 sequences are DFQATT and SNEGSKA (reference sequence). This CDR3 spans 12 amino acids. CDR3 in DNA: TGCAGTGCTAGTTTGCTCTACAATGAGCAGTTCTTC. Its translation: CSASLLYNEQFF.

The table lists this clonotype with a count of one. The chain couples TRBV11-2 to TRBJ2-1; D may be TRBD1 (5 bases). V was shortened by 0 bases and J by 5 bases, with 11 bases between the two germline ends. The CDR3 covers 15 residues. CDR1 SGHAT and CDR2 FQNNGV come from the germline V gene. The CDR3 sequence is CASSLDGQGHNEQFF. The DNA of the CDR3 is TGTGCCAGCAGCTTAGATGGACAAGGGCACAATGAGCAGTTCTTC.

Here the CDR3 reads CSVEGGRGGYTF. As DNA, the CDR3 is TGCAGCGTTGAGGGCGGGAGGGGCGGCTACACCTTC. The chain is built from TRBV29-1 and TRBJ1-2, with D perhaps TRBD1 (5 bases). V shed 3 bases and J shed 8 bases, with 13 bases lying between them. This CDR3 comprises 12 residues. Germline assignment: CDR1 SQVTM and CDR2 ANQGSEA. Using reference TRBV29-1 and TRBJ1-2 for the parts outside the CDR3, the full variable domain is SAVISQKPSRDICQRGTSLTIQCQVDSQVTMMFWYRQQPGQSLTLIATANQGSEATYESGFVIDKFPISRPNLTFSTLTVSNMSPEDSSIYLCSVEGGRGGYTFGSGTRLTVV.

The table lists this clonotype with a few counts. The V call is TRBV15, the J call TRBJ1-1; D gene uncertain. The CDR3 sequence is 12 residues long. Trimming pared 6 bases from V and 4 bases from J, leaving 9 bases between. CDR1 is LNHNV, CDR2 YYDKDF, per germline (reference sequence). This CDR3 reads CATSKFGTEAFF. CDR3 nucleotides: TGTGCCACCAGTAAATTTGGCACTGAAGCTTTCTTT.

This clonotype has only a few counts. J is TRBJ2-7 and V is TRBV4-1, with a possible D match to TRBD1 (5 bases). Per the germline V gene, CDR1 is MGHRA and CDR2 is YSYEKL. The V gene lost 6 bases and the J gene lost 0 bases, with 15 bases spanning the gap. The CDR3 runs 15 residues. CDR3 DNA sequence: TGCGCCAGCAGAGAGGAAGGGGCCAGCTCCTACGAGCAGTACTTC. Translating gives CASREEGASSYEQYF.

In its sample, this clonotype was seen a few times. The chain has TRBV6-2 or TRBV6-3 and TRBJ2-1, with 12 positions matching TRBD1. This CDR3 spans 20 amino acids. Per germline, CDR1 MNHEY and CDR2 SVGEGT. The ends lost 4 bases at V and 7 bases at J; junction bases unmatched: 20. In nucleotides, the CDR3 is TGTGCCAGCAGTTTTACACCGGGACAGGGGGCCCCATACGGAGGGAATGAGCAGTTCTTC. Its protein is CASSFTPGQGAPYGGNEQFF.

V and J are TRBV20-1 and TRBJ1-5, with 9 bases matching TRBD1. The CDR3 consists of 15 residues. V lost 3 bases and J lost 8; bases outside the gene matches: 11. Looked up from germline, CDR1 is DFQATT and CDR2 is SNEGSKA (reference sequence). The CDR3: CSARTGGTLFEPQHF. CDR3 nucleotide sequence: TGCAGTGCTAGGACAGGGGGGACGCTTTTTGAGCCCCAGCATTTT.

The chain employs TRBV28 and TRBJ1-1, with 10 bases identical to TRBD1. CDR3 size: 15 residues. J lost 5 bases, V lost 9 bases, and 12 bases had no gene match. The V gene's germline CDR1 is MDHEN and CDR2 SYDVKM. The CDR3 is CASLGTGESRTEAFF. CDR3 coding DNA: TGTGCCAGTTTAGGGACAGGGGAAAGTAGGACTGAAGCTTTCTTT.

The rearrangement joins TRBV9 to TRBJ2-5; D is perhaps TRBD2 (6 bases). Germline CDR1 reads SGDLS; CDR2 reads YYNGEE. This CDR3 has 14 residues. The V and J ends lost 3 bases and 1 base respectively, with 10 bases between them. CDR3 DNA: TGTGCCAGCAGCGAACCGGGACTCCAAGAGACCCAGTACTTC. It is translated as CASSEPGLQETQYF.

In DNA form, the CDR3 reads TGTGCCAGCAGACCCTTAGCGGGAAATGAGCAGTTCTTC. Translating gives CASRPLAGNEQFF. This chain connects TRBV6-5 to TRBJ2-1; TRBD2 agrees at 8 bases. This CDR3 comprises 13 residues. J gave up 7 bases and V 6 bases, and 5 bases lay outside the gene matches. Germline CDR1 MNHEY, CDR2 SVGAGI.

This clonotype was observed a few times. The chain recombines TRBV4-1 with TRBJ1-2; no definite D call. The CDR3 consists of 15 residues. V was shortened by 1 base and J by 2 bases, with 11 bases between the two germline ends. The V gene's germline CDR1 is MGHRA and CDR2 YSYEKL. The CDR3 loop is CASSQVIAINYGYTF. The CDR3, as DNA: TGCGCCAGCAGCCAAGTGATAGCTATAAACTATGGCTACACCTTC.

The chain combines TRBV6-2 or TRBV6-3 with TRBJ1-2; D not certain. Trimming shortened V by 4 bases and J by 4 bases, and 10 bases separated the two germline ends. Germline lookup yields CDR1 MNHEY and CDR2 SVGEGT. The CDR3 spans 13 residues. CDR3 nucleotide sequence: TGTGCCAGCAGTTGGCCGGAAGTCTATGGCTACACCTTC. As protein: CASSWPEVYGYTF.

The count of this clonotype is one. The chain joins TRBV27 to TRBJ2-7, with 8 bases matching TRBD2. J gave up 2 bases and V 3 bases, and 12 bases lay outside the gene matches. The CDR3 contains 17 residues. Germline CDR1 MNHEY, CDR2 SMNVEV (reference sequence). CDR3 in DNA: TGTGCCAGCAGTTTCGCGGGAGGCGTGGGGGTCCCCTACGAGCAGTACTTC. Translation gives CASSFAGGVGVPYEQYF.

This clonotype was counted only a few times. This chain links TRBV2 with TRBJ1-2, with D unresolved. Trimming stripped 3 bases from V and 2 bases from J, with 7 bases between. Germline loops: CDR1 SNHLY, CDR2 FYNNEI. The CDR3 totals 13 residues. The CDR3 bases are TGTGCCAGCAGTGAGCGGGAAAACTATGGCTACACCTTC. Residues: CASSERENYGYTF.

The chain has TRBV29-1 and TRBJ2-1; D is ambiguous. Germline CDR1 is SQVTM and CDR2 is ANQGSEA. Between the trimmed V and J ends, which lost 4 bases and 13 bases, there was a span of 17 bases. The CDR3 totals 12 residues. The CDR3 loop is CSVVQDGLRQFF. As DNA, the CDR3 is TGCAGCGTTGTCCAGGACGGTTTGAGACAGTTCTTC.

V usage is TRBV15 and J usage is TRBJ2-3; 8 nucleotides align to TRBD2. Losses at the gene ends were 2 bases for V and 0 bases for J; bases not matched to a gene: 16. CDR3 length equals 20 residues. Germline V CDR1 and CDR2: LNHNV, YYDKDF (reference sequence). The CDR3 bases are TGTGCCACCAGCAGACCCATTTCGAGCGGGAGTCAAACTAGCACAGATACGCAGTATTTT. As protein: CATSRPISSGSQTSTDTQYF.

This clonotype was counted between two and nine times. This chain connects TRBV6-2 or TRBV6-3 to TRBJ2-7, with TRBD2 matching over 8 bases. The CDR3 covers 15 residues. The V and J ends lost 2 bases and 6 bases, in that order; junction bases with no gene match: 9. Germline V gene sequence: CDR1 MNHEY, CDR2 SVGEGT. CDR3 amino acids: CASSYHAGTRGEQYF. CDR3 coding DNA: TGTGCCAGCAGTTACCATGCAGGGACTAGAGGCGAGCAGTACTTC.

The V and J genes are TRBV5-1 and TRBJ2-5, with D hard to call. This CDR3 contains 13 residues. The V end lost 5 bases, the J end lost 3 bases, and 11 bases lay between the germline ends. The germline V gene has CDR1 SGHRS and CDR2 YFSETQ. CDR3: CASSWGSEETQYF. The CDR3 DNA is TGCGCCAGCAGTTGGGGATCCGAAGAGACCCAGTACTTC.

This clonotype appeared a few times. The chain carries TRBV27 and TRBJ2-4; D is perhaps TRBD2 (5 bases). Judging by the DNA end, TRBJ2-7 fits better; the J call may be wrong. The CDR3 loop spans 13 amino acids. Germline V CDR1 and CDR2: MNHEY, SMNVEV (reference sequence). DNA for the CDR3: TGTGCCAGCAGTTTTTATCGGGGCTACGAGCAGTACTTC. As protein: CASSFYRGYEQYF.

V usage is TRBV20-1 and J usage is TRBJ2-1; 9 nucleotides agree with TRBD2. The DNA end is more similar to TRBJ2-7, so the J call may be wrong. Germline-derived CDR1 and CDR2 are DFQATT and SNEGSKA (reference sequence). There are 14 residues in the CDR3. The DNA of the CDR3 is TGCAGTGCTGATGGGCGGGAGGGGGCCTACGAGCAGTACTTC. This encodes CSADGREGAYEQYF.

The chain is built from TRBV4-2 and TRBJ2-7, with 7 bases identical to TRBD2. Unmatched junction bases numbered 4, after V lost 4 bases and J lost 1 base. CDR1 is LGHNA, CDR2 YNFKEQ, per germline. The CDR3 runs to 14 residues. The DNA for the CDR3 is TGTGCCAGCAGCCCGGGACTACCATCCTACGAGCAGTACTTC. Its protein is CASSPGLPSYEQYF.

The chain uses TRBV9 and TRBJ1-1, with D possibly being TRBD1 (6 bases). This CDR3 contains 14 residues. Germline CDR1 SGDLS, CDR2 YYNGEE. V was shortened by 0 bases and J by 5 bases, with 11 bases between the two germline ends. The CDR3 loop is CASSVATGSTEAFF. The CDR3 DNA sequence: TGTGCCAGCAGCGTAGCCACAGGGTCTACTGAAGCTTTCTTT.

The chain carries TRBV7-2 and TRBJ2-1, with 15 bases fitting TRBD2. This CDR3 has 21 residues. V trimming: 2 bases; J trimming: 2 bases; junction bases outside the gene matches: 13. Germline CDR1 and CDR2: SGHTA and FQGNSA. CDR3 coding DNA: TGTGCCAGCAGCTTATCGGCCTGGACTAGCGGGAGGGACATTGCCTACAATGAGCAGTTCTTC. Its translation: CASSLSAWTSGRDIAYNEQFF.